This is a list of T cell receptor beta chains from one sample in a study of molecular identifiers for immune sequencing clone quantification. TCRdb reprocessed the PCR reads via MiXCR and lists one record per CDR3 protein. This repertoire shows about 640,000 distinct CDR3 sequences, 15% to 20% found once; its top ten account for roughly 0.85%. Sequenced input: naive CD8+ T cells from blood, with Jurkat cell RNA spiked in. Receptor source: a human donor in good health. Some libraries in this study had Jurkat cell RNA spiked in. Each CDR3 is given with its conserved first and last residue. The order of the fields is clone size, J gene, V gene, D gene, CDR3 DNA, CDR3 protein. D genes are given only for firm matches. Clone size appears in some rows only: once, few, many, or a class for an expanded clone.

size: many; J: TRBJ2-7; V: TRBV7-9; D: TRBD2; DNA: TGTGCCAGCAGCTTCGGGACTAGCGCCTCCTACGAGCAGTACTTC; CDR3: CASSFGTSASYEQYF
size: many; J: TRBJ2-7; V: TRBV20-1; D: TRBD2; DNA: TGCAGTGCTAGAGATCGAGGGACTAGCGCCTACGAGCAGTACTTC; CDR3: CSARDRGTSAYEQYF
size: many; J: TRBJ2-5; V: TRBV6-6; D: TRBD2; DNA: TGTGCCACCCTGGGACTAGCGTCGAGAGAGACCCAGTACTTC; CDR3: CATLGLASRETQYF
size: .; J: TRBJ2-5; V: TRBV2; D: .; DNA: TGTGCCAGCAGTGAAGCGGGGCAGGATCAAGAGACCCAGTACTTC; CDR3: CASSEAGQDQETQYF
size: .; J: TRBJ2-7; V: TRBV4-3; D: TRBD2; DNA: TGCGCCAGCAGCCAGAGCAGACTAGCGGGAGCCTACGAGCAGTACTTC; CDR3: CASSQSRLAGAYEQYF
size: few; J: TRBJ2-7; V: TRBV12-3/TRBV12-4; D: .; DNA: TGTGCCAGCAGTTTTATCGGGGGCCAAACCCATTACGAGCAGTACTTC; CDR3: CASSFIGGQTHYEQYF
size: many; J: TRBJ1-1; V: TRBV29-1; D: .; DNA: TGCAGCGTTGAAGAACCGAAGGTCTCTGAAGCTTTCTTT; CDR3: CSVEEPKVSEAFF
size: many; J: TRBJ2-3; V: TRBV9; D: TRBD2; DNA: TGTGCCAGCAGCGTAGTAACTAGCGGAGATACGCAGTATTTT; CDR3: CASSVVTSGDTQYF
size: .; J: TRBJ1-1; V: TRBV4-3; D: .; DNA: TGCGCCAGCAGCTTATTAACGAGCCCCAACACTGAAGCTTTCTTT; CDR3: CASSLLTSPNTEAFF
size: few; J: TRBJ2-7; V: TRBV9; D: .; DNA: TGTGCCAGCAGCCCCGACGACTACTACGAGCAGTACTTC; CDR3: CASSPDDYYEQYF
size: many; J: TRBJ2-5; V: TRBV6-6; D: .; DNA: TGTGCCAGCAGTTACTATACAGGAGTTCAAGAGACCCAGTACTTC; CDR3: CASSYYTGVQETQYF
size: .; J: TRBJ2-7; V: TRBV27; D: .; DNA: TGTGCCTGCAGTAAAGGGGCTGGGGCCTACGAGCAGTACTTC; CDR3: CACSKGAGAYEQYF
size: many; J: TRBJ1-5; V: TRBV13; D: TRBD1; DNA: TGTGCCAGCTCGGACAGGGGTTATAGCAATCAGCCCCAGCATTTT; CDR3: CASSDRGYSNQPQHF
size: .; J: TRBJ2-3; V: TRBV29-1; D: .; DNA: TGCAGCGTTAGAGGGACGCACCAGAGCACAGTTACGCAGTATTTT; CDR3: CSVRGTHQSTVTQYF
size: .; J: TRBJ2-7; V: TRBV29-1; D: .; DNA: TGCAGCGTTGTCTTAGAGGGCTACGAGCAGTACTTC; CDR3: CSVVLEGYEQYF
size: many; J: TRBJ2-1; V: TRBV4-1; D: TRBD2; DNA: TGCGCCAGCAGCCAACCTCTAGCGGGGGCCTACAATGAGCAGTTCTTC; CDR3: CASSQPLAGAYNEQFF
size: many; J: TRBJ1-6; V: TRBV11-2; D: .; DNA: TGTGCCAGCAGCTCCAAGGGCCGTGGGGGCAGCAACAATTCACCCCTCCACTTT; CDR3: CASSSKGRGGSNNSPLHF
size: many; J: TRBJ2-7; V: TRBV7-9; D: .; DNA: TGTGCCAGCAGCTTCACGTCTGCAGCCCAACCGCCCTACGAGCAGTACTTC; CDR3: CASSFTSAAQPPYEQYF
size: few; J: TRBJ1-1; V: TRBV2; D: .; DNA: TGTGCCAGCACCCTATTAGGGCCGGGGAGTGAAGCTTTCTTT; CDR3: CASTLLGPGSEAFF
size: many; J: TRBJ2-2; V: TRBV27; D: TRBD2; DNA: TGTGCCAGCAGTTTATTGTCGTTCAGAGCGGGAGCCGGGGAGCTGTTTTTT; CDR3: CASSLLSFRAGAGELFF